This record covers a single TCR beta chain. Deletions cut 5 bases from V and 7 bases from J, with 9 bases between. The CDR3 is 13 residues long. CDR1 is SGHTA and CDR2 is FQGNSA in the germline V gene. The sample comes from a study of cytomegalovirus exposure and HLA in healthy donors. With 60 Vbeta and 13 Jbeta primers, the PCR was carried out. This table comes from immunoSEQ multiplex PCR, and its TCRdb copy is limited to in-frame clones, with some not included. The profile shows about 130,000 clones, 73% of them singletons. Sample: PBMCs. The J gene is TRBJ1-6, the V gene TRBV7-2, with a possible D match to TRBD1 (6 bases). This TCR was sampled from a woman aged 40-49 years in good health and CMV-seropositive. The CDR3 spells CASSATGNSPLHF. CDR3 sequence (DNA): TGTGCCAGCAGCGCAACAGGGAATTCACCCCTCCACTTT.